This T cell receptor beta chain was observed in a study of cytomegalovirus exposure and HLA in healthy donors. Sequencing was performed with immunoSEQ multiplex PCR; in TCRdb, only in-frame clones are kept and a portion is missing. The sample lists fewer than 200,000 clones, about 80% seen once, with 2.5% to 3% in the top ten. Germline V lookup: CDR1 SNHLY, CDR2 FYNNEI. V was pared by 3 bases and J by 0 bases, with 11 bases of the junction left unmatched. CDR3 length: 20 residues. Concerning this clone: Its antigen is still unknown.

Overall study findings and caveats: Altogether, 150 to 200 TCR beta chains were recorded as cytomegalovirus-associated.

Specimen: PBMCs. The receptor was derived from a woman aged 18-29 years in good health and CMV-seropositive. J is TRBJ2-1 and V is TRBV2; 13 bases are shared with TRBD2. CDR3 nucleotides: TGTGCCAGCAGTGACAGAACGGGACTAGCGGGGAGAAGCTCCTACAATGAGCAGTTCTTC. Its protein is CASSDRTGLAGRSSYNEQFF.